A single sample is the source of the 29 T cell receptor beta chains below, sequenced in a study of T cell responses to AZD1222 COVID-19 vaccine. TCRdb keeps only in-frame clones here, not all; method: immunoSEQ multiplex PCR. The table records some 130,000 clones, about 93% of them present only once. The sample here was peripheral blood, taken on day 0 of AZD1222 vaccination. The source is an adult in good health.

The V gene is TRBV13, the J gene TRBJ2-1; 8 bases line up with TRBD1. The length of the CDR3 is 16 residues. The trim removed 5 bases at V and 8 bases at J, leaving 14 bases unmatched. The germline CDR1 and CDR2 sequences are PRHDT and FYEKMQ (reference sequence). The CDR3 reads CASSDPGTGGLDEQFF. The CDR3 DNA is TGTGCCAGCAGCGATCCGGGGACAGGAGGACTGGATGAGCAGTTCTTC.

The chain uses TRBV12-3 or TRBV12-4 and TRBJ1-4, with a possible D match to TRBD1 (5 bases). Trimming cost V 6 bases and J 8 bases, with 13 bases left between them. The CDR3 extends over 13 amino acids. The CDR3 coding sequence is TGTGCCAGCAGACGGGGGTTGAGGGAAAAACTGTTTTTT. Translation gives CASRRGLREKLFF.

The sample holds one count of this clone. The chain joins TRBV5-1 to TRBJ2-5; D gene uncertain. This CDR3 region has 15 residues. CDR1 is SGHRS and CDR2 is YFSETQ in the germline V gene. Trimming took off 0 bases at V and 0 bases at J, with 9 bases between the two ends. The DNA of the CDR3 is TGCGCCAGCAGCTTGGGGCAGGCCTACCAAGAGACCCAGTACTTC. The encoded protein is CASSLGQAYQETQYF.

This clone was counted only a few times. V usage is TRBV7-2 and J usage is TRBJ1-6; the D gene is possibly TRBD1 (5 bases). There are 14 residues in the CDR3. Germline values: CDR1 SGHTA, CDR2 FQGNSA. The V gene lost 0 bases and the J gene lost 6 bases, with 6 bases spanning the gap. CDR3 loop: CASSLARANSPLHF. CDR3 coding DNA: TGTGCCAGCAGCTTAGCCAGGGCTAATTCACCCCTCCACTTT. Supplemented by reference TRBV7-2 and TRBJ1-6, the full variable domain reads GAGVSQSPSNKVTEKGKDVELRCDPISGHTALYWYRQSLGQGLEFLIYFQGNSAPDKSGLPSDRFSAERTGGSVSTLTIQRTQQEDSAVYLCASSLARANSPLHFGNGTRLTVT.

The chain couples TRBV5-6 to TRBJ2-1, with D perhaps matching TRBD1 (5 bases). The CDR3 is 12 amino acids. V gave up 0 bases and J gave up 8 bases, with 6 bases separating them. CDR1 and CDR2 (germline): SGHDT, YYEEEE. CDR3 sequence: CASSLAGYEQFF. In DNA, the CDR3 is TGTGCCAGCAGCTTGGCAGGGTATGAGCAGTTCTTC.

The rearrangement uses TRBV27 and TRBJ1-6; D may be TRBD1 (5 bases). The germline gives CDR1 MNHEY, CDR2 SMNVEV (reference sequence). Trimming shortened V by 3 bases and J by 6 bases, and 12 bases separated the two germline ends. The CDR3 sequence is 15 residues long. The CDR3 loop reads CASSLGGASNSPLHF. In nucleotides, the CDR3 is TGTGCCAGCAGTTTGGGAGGGGCCAGTAATTCACCCCTCCACTTT.

The chain joins TRBV7-9 to TRBJ2-4, with a weak D call TRBD1 (6 bases). Germline CDR1 reads SEHNR; CDR2 reads FQNEAQ (reference sequence). The ends were cut back, 4 bases at V and 9 bases at J, with 10 bases in the middle. The CDR3 has 12 amino acids. CDR3 nucleotides: TGTGCCAGCAGCTCAGGGGTGGGCATTCAGTACTTC. This sequence encodes CASSSGVGIQYF.

The chain links TRBV23-1 to TRBJ2-3; tentative D call: TRBD2 (6 bases). TRBV23-1 carries the ORF label, with uncertain function. The V gene lost 11 bases and the J gene lost 2 bases, with 17 bases spanning the gap. This CDR3 is built from 14 residues. The CDR3 spells CAGLVRGITDTQYF. The CDR3 DNA follows: TGCGCCGGCTTGGTACGCGGGATCACAGATACGCAGTATTTT.

The CDR3 sequence: CAWSYGTGNTEAFF. The CDR3 DNA follows: TGTGCCTGGAGTTACGGGACAGGCAACACTGAAGCTTTCTTT. The chain recombines TRBV30 with TRBJ1-1; 8 positions match TRBD1. This CDR3 is built from 14 residues. Trimming cost V 2 bases and J 2 bases; bases outside gene matches: 4. The germline V gene has CDR1 GTSNPN and CDR2 SVGIG (reference sequence).

The gene calls are TRBV29-1 and TRBJ2-3; TRBD1 matches 7 bases. The V gene end was trimmed by 2 bases and the J gene end by 1 base; junction bases not matched to a gene: 0. CDR1 and CDR2 (germline): SQVTM, ANQGSEA. CDR3 length equals 13 residues. CDR3 coding DNA: TGCAGCGTTGAACAGGGGGGCACAGATACGCAGTATTTT. Protein sequence: CSVEQGGTDTQYF.

The chain employs TRBV7-9 and TRBJ1-6; no reliable D call. The CDR3 sequence is 14 residues long. CDR1 is SEHNR, CDR2 FQNEAQ, per germline (reference sequence). The V end was cut by 2 bases, the J end by 8 bases, with 10 bases between. This chain's CDR3 is CASSLQGRYSPLHF. The CDR3 DNA reads as TGTGCCAGCAGCTTACAAGGGAGGTATTCACCCCTCCACTTT.

The chain is built from TRBV7-2 and TRBJ1-2; a possible D gene is TRBD1 (5 bases). Germline CDR1 reads SGHTA; CDR2 reads FQGNSA. Trimming shortened V by 6 bases and J by 3 bases, and 14 bases separated the two germline ends. There are 14 residues in the CDR3. This chain's CDR3 is CASSLLGGHYGYTF. The CDR3 nucleotides read TGTGCCAGCAGTCTCCTGGGGGGACACTATGGCTACACCTTC.

The chain couples TRBV6-5 to TRBJ1-6; the D gene is possibly TRBD1 (5 bases). The CDR3 is 14 residues long. The V and J ends lost 6 bases and 4 bases respectively, with 10 bases between them. Germline V lookup: CDR1 MNHEY, CDR2 SVGAGI. The CDR3 region is CASSSQGYNSPLHF. The CDR3 nucleotides read TGTGCCAGCAGCTCTCAGGGTTATAATTCACCCCTCCACTTT.

The V and J genes are TRBV3-1 (or the pseudogene TRBV3-2) and TRBJ1-4, with no clear D. The CDR3 spans 15 residues. Germline values: CDR1 LGHDT, CDR2 YNNKEL (reference sequence). Trimming removed 1 base from V and 8 bases from J, with 14 bases in between. CDR3 loop: CASSQVGGVNEKLFF. For the CDR3, the DNA is TGTGCCAGCAGCCAAGTAGGAGGCGTAAACGAAAAACTGTTTTTT.

The V and J genes are TRBV3-1 (or the pseudogene TRBV3-2) and TRBJ1-2; possible D gene TRBD1, 5 bases. V shed 3 bases and J shed 7 bases, with 9 bases lying between them. Germline lookup yields CDR1 LGHDT and CDR2 YNNKEL (reference sequence). The CDR3 has 12 residues. The CDR3 loop is CASSHMRGGYTF. In DNA, the CDR3 is TGTGCCAGCAGCCATATGAGGGGTGGCTACACCTTC.

The gene calls are TRBV2 and TRBJ2-3; 7 bases map to TRBD2. V shed 6 bases, J shed 4 bases, and the junction held 7 bases outside the gene matches. The V gene's germline CDR1 is SNHLY and CDR2 FYNNEI. The CDR3 is 14 residues long. CDR3 protein: CASSDGGISDTQYF. The CDR3 bases are TGTGCCAGCAGCGACGGGGGGATTTCAGATACGCAGTATTTT.

The chain employs TRBV12-5 and TRBJ2-1; D call uncertain. Germline CDR1 is LGHNT and CDR2 is FRNRAP. This CDR3 comprises 15 residues. V was clipped by 3 bases and J by 7 bases, with 16 bases between them. The CDR3 coding sequence is TGTGCTAGTGGTTTAGGACGTGCTTTCGGGAATGAGCAGTTCTTC. Amino acid sequence: CASGLGRAFGNEQFF.

The V call is TRBV4-1, the J call TRBJ1-1, with a weak D call TRBD1 (5 bases). The germline V gene encodes CDR1 MGHRA and CDR2 YSYEKL. CDR3 length: 14 amino acids. Deletions cut 0 bases from V and 3 bases from J, with 8 bases between. CDR3 sequence reads: CASSQEGEYTEAFF. CDR3 bases: TGCGCCAGCAGCCAAGAGGGGGAGTACACTGAAGCTTTCTTT.

The chain is built from TRBV6-5 and TRBJ1-2, with TRBD1 matching 8 bases. The trim removed 7 bases at V and 7 bases at J, leaving 11 bases unmatched. This CDR3 has 14 residues. Germline-derived CDR1 and CDR2 are MNHEY and SVGAGI. CDR3 region: CASNSDRAFGGYTF. CDR3 nucleotide sequence: TGTGCCAGCAATTCGGACAGGGCTTTCGGTGGCTACACCTTC.

This chain connects TRBV19 to TRBJ2-2; D not resolved. The V and J ends lost 6 bases and 8 bases respectively, with 7 bases between them. CDR1 and CDR2 (germline): LNHDA, SQIVND (reference sequence). The CDR3 is 11 residues long. CDR3 amino acids: CASSYYGELFF. CDR3 bases: TGTGCCAGTAGCTACTATGGGGAGCTGTTTTTT.

This chain uses TRBV9 with TRBJ2-1; possible D gene TRBD2, 5 bases. This CDR3 has 13 amino acids. With 4 bases removed from V and 3 bases from J, the gap between germline ends came to 8 bases. CDR1 and CDR2 from the germline V gene are SGDLS and YYNGEE. The CDR3 loop is CASSLAGYNEQFF. CDR3 in DNA: TGTGCCAGCAGCCTCGCGGGCTACAATGAGCAGTTCTTC.

The chain uses TRBV18 and TRBJ2-3; D possibly corresponds to TRBD1 (6 bases). With 2 bases removed from V and 5 bases from J, the gap between germline ends came to 11 bases. The germline CDR1 and CDR2 sequences are KGHSH and LQKENI. The CDR3 is 14 residues long. The chain's CDR3 is CASSPKQGRDTQYF. The CDR3 DNA sequence: TGTGCCAGCTCACCAAAACAGGGAAGAGATACGCAGTATTTT.

V gene TRBV6-5 combines with J gene TRBJ1-6; TRBD1 might be the D (6 bases). This CDR3 spans 13 amino acids. Between the trimmed V and J ends, which lost 5 bases and 10 bases, there was a span of 12 bases. CDR1 and CDR2 from the germline V gene are MNHEY and SVGAGI. The CDR3 sequence is CASSTGGASPLHF. DNA for the CDR3: TGTGCCAGCAGTACGGGGGGCGCGTCACCCCTCCACTTT.

The chain has TRBV28 and TRBJ2-2; 8 positions match TRBD2. CDR3 length equals 15 residues. After removal of 8 bases from V and 5 bases from J, the junction contained 10 bases not matched to a gene. In germline, CDR1 is MDHEN, CDR2 SYDVKM. CDR3 region: CASGSGGAGTGELFF. The CDR3 DNA sequence: TGTGCCAGCGGCTCCGGGGGGGCTGGGACCGGGGAGCTGTTTTTT.

J is TRBJ1-5 and V is TRBV7-9; unclear D gene. The V and J ends lost 1 base and 9 bases respectively, with 7 bases between them. The germline V gene encodes CDR1 SEHNR and CDR2 FQNEAQ (reference sequence). This CDR3 has 12 residues. The CDR3 DNA is TGTGCCAGCAGCTTAGTCTCGGGGCCCCAGCATTTT. This codes for CASSLVSGPQHF.

The table lists this clone with a few counts. The chain is built from TRBV7-8 and TRBJ1-5; tentatively, D is TRBD1 (5 bases). The CDR3 extends over 14 amino acids. The germline gives CDR1 SGHVS, CDR2 FQNEAQ. The V gene lost 1 base and the J gene lost 4 bases, with 8 bases spanning the gap. CDR3 in DNA: TGTGCCAGCAGCTTAGGGACAAGTAATCAGCCCCAGCATTTT. It is translated as CASSLGTSNQPQHF.

The chain joins TRBV4-1 to TRBJ2-5; 13 bases line up with TRBD2. The V and J ends lost 0 bases and 5 bases, in that order; junction bases with no gene match: 15. This CDR3 spans 20 amino acids. Germline loops: CDR1 MGHRA, CDR2 YSYEKL. Here the CDR3 DNA reads TGCGCCAGCAGCCAAGATCCCGGACTAGCGGGGGACCCGGGTGGGGAGACCCAGTACTTC. Protein: CASSQDPGLAGDPGGETQYF.

The gene calls are TRBV11-1 and TRBJ1-1, with a possible D match to TRBD1 (5 bases). The length of the CDR3 is 14 residues. Trimming removed 5 bases at V and 4 bases at J, with 14 bases between. Germline CDR1 SGHAT, CDR2 FQDESV (reference sequence). The CDR3 bases are TGTGCCAGCAGCCCCCAGGAGAGGGGCACTGAAGCTTTCTTT. Translation: CASSPQERGTEAFF.

The V call is TRBV5-1, the J call TRBJ1-3; D not resolved. Between the trimmed V and J ends, which lost 0 bases and 0 bases, there was a span of 10 bases. Germline V gene data show CDR1 as SGHRS and CDR2 as YFSETQ. The CDR3 is 16 amino acids. The CDR3 DNA is TGCGCCAGCAGCTTGGACATCCTGAGCTCTGGAAACACCATATATTTT. Translated, it gives CASSLDILSSGNTIYF.